This T cell receptor beta chain originates from a study of CD8+ T cells in alopecia areata. Once RNA had been extracted, it was reverse transcribed into cDNA to act as the sequencing template. Method: immunoSEQ multiplex PCR; TCRdb's copy keeps in-frame clones and lacks some. The sample records about 210,000 clones, 64% being singletons. The length of the CDR3 is 13 residues. The V end was cut by 4 bases, the J end by 5 bases, with 11 bases between. The germline V gene encodes CDR1 SQVTM and CDR2 ANQGSEA. Treatment defined: oral pan-JAK inhibitor, 5-10 mg twice daily. This clone has only a few counts. This material consisted of CD4+ T cells sorted from blood, taken at week 4, from a patient treated with tofacitinib. This receptor was obtained from a human donor with alopecia areata. The rearrangement joins TRBV29-1 to TRBJ2-2; D not resolved. CDR3 in DNA: TGCAGCGTTGGTACAGCGTCGACCGGGGAGCTGTTTTTT. This gives the protein CSVGTASTGELFF.